This T cell receptor (beta chain) was sequenced for a study of blood T cells in healthy people across ages. The study, taken as a whole, reports: A roughly linear age-dependent decrease characterized TCR beta diversity per million T cells.

Combining a sample-barcoded 5' primer with a J-beta primer mix, a second PCR ran for roughly 6 to 11 cycles. TCRdb ran MiXCR on the 5' RACE reads and lists one entry per CDR3 protein. The sample records approximately 810,000 distinct CDR3 sequences, more than 25% being singletons. The CDR3 consists of 15 residues. The junction had 10 bases not matched to a gene; V was cut back by 7 bases and J by 7 bases. Germline assignment: CDR1 SGHTA and CDR2 FQGNSA. Donors gave about 10 milliliters of peripheral blood apiece. Isolated PBMCs totaled at least 6 million in each sample. A minimum of 6 micrograms of total RNA was extracted per sample. This clonotype occurred a few times. What it binds is unknown.

The gene calls are TRBV7-2 and TRBJ1-6, with 7 bases that match TRBD1. Input material: blood. This receptor was identified in an elderly woman in good health. CDR3 nucleotide sequence: TGTGCCAGCACTCAAGGGTGGGGACAGAATTCACCCCTCCACTTT. Protein: CASTQGWGQNSPLHF. Full variable domain (rest looked up from reference TRBV7-2 and TRBJ1-6): GAGVSQSPSNKVTEKGKDVELRCDPISGHTALYWYRQSLGQGLEFLIYFQGNSAPDKSGLPSDRFSAERTGGSVSTLTIQRTQQEDSAVYLCASTQGWGQNSPLHFGNGTRLTVT.